This passage covers 28 T cell receptor beta chains from one sample sequenced in a study of blood T cell repertoires in COVID-19. The repertoire was sequenced with immunoSEQ multiplex PCR; TCRdb's copy has only in-frame clones and lacks some. The sample lists about 50,000 clones, around nine tenths occurring once. The sample was peripheral blood. These receptors came from a woman of 80 years or more with acute or convalescent COVID-19.

The V call is TRBV5-8, the J call TRBJ1-4, with D possibly matching TRBD1 (6 bases). The V end lost 3 bases, the J end lost 8 bases, and 17 bases lay between the germline ends. This CDR3 is 15 amino acids long. Per the germline V gene, CDR1 is SGHTS and CDR2 is YDEGEE. DNA of the CDR3: TGTGCCAGCAGCTCCGGGACCAGGGGCAGGGAAAAACTGTTTTTT. It translates to CASSSGTRGREKLFF.

The DNA of the CDR3 is TGTGCCAGCAGCTTAGTCAGTGGCTCAACCAAAAACATTCAGTACTTC. Its protein is CASSLVSGSTKNIQYF. The chain recombines TRBV7-2 with TRBJ2-4; D is unresolved. Trimming pared 1 base from V and 2 bases from J, leaving 12 bases between. This CDR3 has 16 amino acids. Germline V lookup: CDR1 SGHTA, CDR2 FQGNSA.

This clone showed up just a few times. CDR3 DNA sequence: TGTGCCAGTAGTACAGGATCAGGGGACGAGCAGTACTTC. Translated, it gives CASSTGSGDEQYF. The chain employs TRBV19 and TRBJ2-7, with D perhaps TRBD1 (6 bases). The CDR3 extends over 13 amino acids. The V gene's germline CDR1 is LNHDA and CDR2 SQIVND (reference sequence). With 4 bases removed from V and 5 bases from J, the gap between germline ends came to 12 bases.

J is TRBJ2-1 and V is TRBV27; 12 positions match TRBD2. The CDR3 length is 17 residues. The trim removed 4 bases at V and 4 bases at J, leaving 8 bases unmatched. In germline, CDR1 is MNHEY, CDR2 SMNVEV (reference sequence). The CDR3 loop is CASSSTRLAGAYNEQFF. In nucleotides, the CDR3 is TGTGCCAGCAGTTCGACCAGACTAGCGGGGGCATACAATGAGCAGTTCTTC.

This rearrangement joins TRBV7-2 to TRBJ2-2; D possibly corresponds to TRBD1 (6 bases). The V end lost 3 bases, the J end lost 1 base, and 6 bases lay between the germline ends. Germline V gene lookup returns CDR1 SGHTA and CDR2 FQGNSA. This CDR3 spans 14 amino acids. The CDR3 region is CASSLTGNTGELFF. CDR3 nucleotides: TGTGCCAGCAGCTTGACAGGGAACACCGGGGAGCTGTTTTTT.

The chain recombines TRBV5-1 with TRBJ2-3; 7 positions agree with TRBD1. Looked up from germline, CDR1 is SGHRS and CDR2 is YFSETQ. The CDR3 runs 14 residues. V shed 3 bases, J shed 3 bases, and the junction held 4 bases outside the gene matches. The CDR3 sequence: CASSYGTATDTQYF. In DNA, the CDR3 is TGCGCCAGCAGCTACGGGACAGCAACAGATACGCAGTATTTT.

This clone was observed a single time. The chain recombines TRBV7-9 with TRBJ1-5; TRBD1 aligns across 7 bases. The germline V gene has CDR1 SEHNR and CDR2 FQNEAQ (reference sequence). V lost 5 bases to trimming and J lost 1 base; unmatched junction nucleotides: 11. The CDR3 loop spans 17 amino acids. The DNA for the CDR3 is TGTGCCAGCAGCCCCTGGGAAACAGGGGTGAGCAATCAGCCCCAGCATTTT. It yields the protein CASSPWETGVSNQPQHF.

The gene calls are TRBV28 and TRBJ1-5, with 7 bases fitting TRBD1. From germline, CDR1 is MDHEN and CDR2 SYDVKM. The V gene end was trimmed by 5 bases and the J gene end by 0 bases; junction bases not matched to a gene: 4. The CDR3 sequence is 15 residues long. The CDR3: CASSRQGNSNQPQHF. Written as DNA, the CDR3 is TGTGCCAGCAGTCGACAGGGAAATAGCAATCAGCCCCAGCATTTT.

In its sample, this clone was seen a few times. The rearrangement joins TRBV11-1 to TRBJ2-2; weak D call: TRBD1 (6 bases). CDR1 is SGHAT, CDR2 FQDESV, per germline (reference sequence). The CDR3 has 14 amino acids. Trimming removed 5 bases from V and 2 bases from J, with 9 bases in between. In DNA form, the CDR3 reads TGTGCCAGCAGCCGGACAGAAAACACCGGGGAGCTGTTTTTT. Residues: CASSRTENTGELFF.

The chain uses TRBV4-1 and TRBJ2-1, with D perhaps matching TRBD2 (6 bases). CDR3 size: 17 residues. The germline gives CDR1 MGHRA, CDR2 YSYEKL. The germline V and J ends were trimmed by 1 base and 8 bases, with 21 bases remaining between them. The CDR3 region has the DNA TGCGCCAGCAGCCAAGTCGGCGGGGCCGGGAGTCGGGATGAGCAGTTCTTC. Protein sequence: CASSQVGGAGSRDEQFF.

V gene TRBV18 combines with J gene TRBJ2-5; 9 nucleotides line up with TRBD1. V gave up 6 bases and J gave up 4 bases; unmatched junction bases: 6. The CDR3 sequence is 14 residues long. The germline V gene has CDR1 KGHSH and CDR2 LQKENI. The chain's CDR3 is CASSPETGGETQYF. CDR3 DNA sequence: TGTGCCAGCTCCCCCGAGACAGGGGGAGAGACCCAGTACTTC.

This clone is a singleton in its sample. The chain couples TRBV7-2 to TRBJ2-1, with 10 bases lining up with TRBD2. Germline lookup yields CDR1 SGHTA and CDR2 FQGNSA. With 5 bases clipped from V and 4 bases from J, the junction kept 11 bases outside the gene matches. The CDR3 contains 17 residues. CDR3 coding DNA: TGTGCCAGCAGCAGTCGCCCCCTAGCGGGGGCGTACAATGAGCAGTTCTTC. It translates to CASSSRPLAGAYNEQFF.

J is TRBJ2-3 and V is TRBV10-1; TRBD2 matches 7 bases. Germline assignment: CDR1 WNHNN and CDR2 SYGVQD (reference sequence). V lost 2 bases to trimming and J lost 14 bases; unmatched junction nucleotides: 7. The CDR3 is 12 amino acids. The DNA of the CDR3 is TGCGCCAGCAGTGAGGGGACTACCGGGCGGTATTTT. This translates into CASSEGTTGRYF.

This chain uses TRBV19 with TRBJ1-5; D call uncertain. From germline, CDR1 is LNHDA and CDR2 SQIVND (reference sequence). Trimming took off 1 base at V and 3 bases at J, with 7 bases between the two ends. CDR3 length equals 14 residues. The CDR3 is CASSIVEYNQPQHF. CDR3 DNA sequence: TGTGCCAGTAGTATAGTCGAGTACAATCAGCCCCAGCATTTT.

V gene TRBV11-2 combines with J gene TRBJ1-2, with D tentatively TRBD1 (5 bases). Germline V gene data show CDR1 as SGHAT and CDR2 as FQNNGV. V lost 5 bases, J lost 0 bases, and 16 bases lay in between. The CDR3 has 16 residues. The CDR3 spells CASSPSRARANYGYTF. CDR3 bases: TGTGCCAGCAGCCCTAGTCGGGCCAGGGCTAACTATGGCTACACCTTC.

The CDR3 bases are TGTGCCAGCAGCGTAGCAGGACAGGGTGTCAGCGACACTGAAGCTTTCTTT. Amino acids: CASSVAGQGVSDTEAFF. This chain links TRBV9 with TRBJ1-1; TRBD1 matches 8 bases. The CDR3 contains 17 residues. Trimming removed 0 bases from V and 3 bases from J; junction bases left unmatched: 10. From germline, CDR1 is SGDLS and CDR2 YYNGEE. Using reference TRBV9 and TRBJ1-1 for the parts outside the CDR3, the full variable domain is DSGVTQTPKHLITATGQRVTLRCSPRSGDLSVYWYQQSLDQGLQFLIQYYNGEERAKGNILERFSAQQFPDLHSELNLSSLELGDSALYFCASSVAGQGVSDTEAFFGQGTRLTVV.

V gene TRBV3-1 (or the pseudogene TRBV3-2) combines with J gene TRBJ1-5; D gene unclear. Per the germline V gene, CDR1 is LGHDT and CDR2 is YNNKEL (reference sequence). V shed 0 bases and J shed 7 bases, with 7 bases lying between them. CDR3 length equals 13 residues. The CDR3 here is CASSQDLLQPQHF. DNA of the CDR3: TGTGCCAGCAGCCAAGATCTTTTACAGCCCCAGCATTTT.

This clone is a singleton in its sample. V gene TRBV7-2 combines with J gene TRBJ2-1, with TRBD2 matching over 9 bases. This CDR3 comprises 15 residues. The germline CDR1 and CDR2 sequences are SGHTA and FQGNSA. V was pared by 1 base and J by 8 bases, with 6 bases of the junction left unmatched. CDR3 residues: CASSLEGTSSHEQFF. The CDR3 coding sequence is TGTGCCAGCAGCTTAGAGGGGACTAGCAGCCATGAGCAGTTCTTC. Supplemented by reference TRBV7-2 and TRBJ2-1, the full variable domain reads GAGVSQSPSNKVTEKGKDVELRCDPISGHTALYWYRQSLGQGLEFLIYFQGNSAPDKSGLPSDRFSAERTGGSVSTLTIQRTQQEDSAVYLCASSLEGTSSHEQFFGPGTRLTVL.

The genes are TRBV3-1 (or the pseudogene TRBV3-2) and TRBJ1-5; D not certain. Germline assignment: CDR1 LGHDT and CDR2 YNNKEL (reference sequence). V was trimmed by 4 bases and J by 2 bases, leaving 15 bases between them. The CDR3 runs to 16 residues. The CDR3 sequence: CASSPRGFEGNQPQHF. DNA for the CDR3: TGTGCCAGCAGCCCTCGAGGGTTCGAAGGCAATCAGCCCCAGCATTTT.

The chain has TRBV6-5 and TRBJ2-7; the D gene is possibly TRBD1 (5 bases). CDR1 is MNHEY, CDR2 SVGAGI, per germline. The CDR3 runs 14 residues. The V gene lost 3 bases and the J gene lost 4 bases, with 13 bases spanning the gap. CDR3 in DNA: TGTGCCAGCAGTTATCGACAGATCAATTACGAGCAGTACTTC. This sequence encodes CASSYRQINYEQYF.

The chain is built from TRBV28 and TRBJ1-6, with a possible D match to TRBD1 (5 bases). The germline CDR1 and CDR2 sequences are MDHEN and SYDVKM. CDR3 length equals 13 residues. V was shortened by 2 bases and J by 10 bases, with 9 bases between the two germline ends. This CDR3 reads CASSLGRESPLHF. The CDR3 DNA reads as TGTGCCAGCAGTTTAGGCAGGGAATCACCCCTCCACTTT. Full variable domain (missing parts from reference TRBV28 and TRBJ1-6): DVKVTQSSRYLVKRTGEKVFLECVQDMDHENMFWYRQDPGLGLRLIYFSYDVKMKEKGDIPEGYSVSREKKERFSLILESASTNQTSMYLCASSLGRESPLHFGNGTRLTVT.

The chain couples TRBV7-7 to TRBJ2-5, with D perhaps TRBD1 (6 bases). The V and J ends lost 5 bases and 1 base respectively, with 8 bases between them. CDR1 SSHAT and CDR2 FNYEAQ come from the germline V gene (reference sequence). This CDR3 has 13 amino acids. Here the CDR3 DNA reads TGTGCCAGCAGCAAGGACAGCCAAGAGACCCAGTACTTC. It yields the protein CASSKDSQETQYF.

This clone was counted only a few times. The rearrangement joins TRBV3-1 (or the pseudogene TRBV3-2) to TRBJ1-1; D is possibly TRBD1 (6 bases). The V end was cut by 3 bases, the J end by 3 bases, with 8 bases between. The CDR3 sequence is 13 residues long. CDR1 LGHDT and CDR2 YNNKEL come from the germline V gene (reference sequence). The CDR3 protein is CASSQNRDTEAFF. CDR3 DNA: TGTGCCAGCAGCCAGAACAGGGACACTGAAGCTTTCTTT.

The genes are TRBV19 and TRBJ1-1; D not certain. Germline V gene sequence: CDR1 LNHDA, CDR2 SQIVND (reference sequence). The V end was cut by 10 bases, the J end by 1 base, with 10 bases between. The length of the CDR3 is 12 residues. The CDR3 DNA sequence: TGTGCCATACCAGACAAGAACACTGAAGCTTTCTTT. It codes for CAIPDKNTEAFF. Based on the CDR3 plus reference TRBV19 and TRBJ1-1, the full variable domain is DGGITQSPKYLFRKEGQNVTLSCEQNLNHDAMYWYRQDPGQGLRLIYYSQIVNDFQKGDIAEGYSVSREKKESFPLTVTSAQKNPTAFYLCAIPDKNTEAFFGQGTRLTVV.

The gene calls are TRBV19 and TRBJ2-3; TRBD2 matches at 11 bases. The CDR3 covers 17 residues. The germline V gene encodes CDR1 LNHDA and CDR2 SQIVND (reference sequence). V shed 5 bases, J shed 11 bases, and the junction held 18 bases outside the gene matches. CDR3 DNA sequence: TGTGCCAGTAGTGCCCAAGCTAGCGGGGGGCCCGCCGTAGGGCAGTATTTT. Translating gives CASSAQASGGPAVGQYF.

This chain joins TRBV5-1 and TRBJ1-2; D gene unclear. CDR3 length: 14 amino acids. CDR1 is SGHRS, CDR2 YFSETQ, per germline. Trimming pared 4 bases from V and 2 bases from J, leaving 12 bases between. The CDR3 bases are TGCGCCAGCAGCCCGGTTCGTACGAACTATGGCTACACCTTC. Its protein is CASSPVRTNYGYTF.

V and J are TRBV5-1 and TRBJ2-3; 7 bases match TRBD2. The CDR3 length is 15 residues. Germline CDR1 SGHRS, CDR2 YFSETQ. The junction had 6 bases not matched to a gene; V was cut back by 3 bases and J by 2 bases. The CDR3 DNA reads as TGCGCCAGCAGCTCTGGACTAGACACCACAGATACGCAGTATTTT. Protein sequence: CASSSGLDTTDTQYF.

The chain links TRBV28 to TRBJ1-5; D unresolved. The CDR3 is made up of 12 amino acids. Trimming took 8 bases from V and 7 from J, leaving 12 bases between them. CDR1 is MDHEN, CDR2 SYDVKM, per germline. The chain's CDR3 is CASLNGWQPQHF. The CDR3, as DNA: TGTGCCAGCTTAAACGGTTGGCAGCCCCAGCATTTT.